This T cell receptor beta chain was captured in a study of immune characterization of retroperitoneal liposarcoma. TCRdb passed the PCR reads through MiXCR, listing each CDR3 protein once. The data contain fewer than 5,000 distinct CDR3 sequences, more than 30% of them singletons. The CDR3 extends over 15 amino acids. V gave up 2 bases and J gave up 4 bases; unmatched junction bases: 1. Looked up from germline, CDR1 is MNHNS and CDR2 is SASEGT. This receptor was taken from a female donor with retroperitoneal liposarcoma. Material: blood. The chain couples TRBV6-1 to TRBJ2-1; 11 bases align to TRBD2. The CDR3 region is CASSETSGGYNEQFF. The DNA of the CDR3 is TGTGCCAGCAGTGAAACTAGCGGGGGTTACAATGAGCAGTTCTTC.